Below, 30 T cell receptor beta chains from the same sample are listed, as sequenced in a study of blood T cell repertoires in COVID-19. Produced via immunoSEQ multiplex PCR; TCRdb's table is partial and in-frame only. The sample lists roughly 120,000 clones; 75% to 85% were seen once. The sequenced material came from peripheral blood. All receptors derive from an older man with acute or convalescent COVID-19.

This clone was seen only once. The gene calls are TRBV13 and TRBJ2-7; 8 nucleotides match TRBD2. Germline CDR1 reads PRHDT; CDR2 reads FYEKMQ (reference sequence). There are 16 residues in the CDR3. The junction had 12 bases not matched to a gene; V was cut back by 2 bases and J by 6 bases. The CDR3 coding sequence is TGTGCCAGCAGCTTAAAGGACAGCGGGAGTTTCTCCGAGCAGTACTTC. Its protein is CASSLKDSGSFSEQYF. The full variable domain, in which reference TRBV13 and TRBJ2-7 provide the parts outside the CDR3, is AAGVIQSPRHLIKEKRETATLKCYPIPRHDTVYWYQQGPGQDPQFLISFYEKMQSDKGSIPDRFSAQQFSDYHSELNMSSLELGDSALYFCASSLKDSGSFSEQYFGPGTRLTVT.

The genes are TRBV7-2 and TRBJ1-4; a possible D gene is TRBD1 (5 bases). CDR1 and CDR2 (germline): SGHTA, FQGNSA. Deletions cut 2 bases from V and 7 bases from J, with 8 bases between. This CDR3 region has 13 residues. The CDR3 nucleotides read TGTGCCAGCAGCTTAATCCAGGGTGAAAAACTGTTTTTT. It is translated as CASSLIQGEKLFF.

The V and J genes are TRBV5-1 and TRBJ1-2, with 8 bases aligning to TRBD1. Germline loops: CDR1 SGHRS, CDR2 YFSETQ. J was trimmed by 2 bases and V by 1 base; bases with no gene match: 13. The CDR3 sequence is 18 residues long. The CDR3 protein is CASSLPLTGDMLNYGYTF. The CDR3 DNA follows: TGCGCCAGCAGCTTGCCCTTGACAGGGGATATGCTAAACTATGGCTACACCTTC.

The chain links TRBV4-1 to TRBJ2-7, with D maybe TRBD2 (5 bases). Trimming shortened V by 4 bases and J by 2 bases, and 30 bases separated the two germline ends. The CDR3 sequence is 20 residues long. CDR1 is MGHRA and CDR2 is YSYEKL in the germline V gene. The CDR3 sequence: CASSLMTSLPPPGSTYEQYF. CDR3 sequence (DNA): TGCGCCAGCAGCCTGATGACCTCTCTCCCCCCTCCGGGGTCGACCTACGAGCAGTACTTC.

The rearrangement links TRBV6-5 to TRBJ2-4; D gene uncertain. The CDR3 extends over 13 amino acids. Looked up from germline, CDR1 is MNHEY and CDR2 is SVGAGI. The V end was cut by 6 bases, the J end by 0 bases, with 6 bases between. In nucleotides, the CDR3 is TGTGCCAGCAGCAACGGAGCCAAAAACATTCAGTACTTC. It encodes CASSNGAKNIQYF.

J is TRBJ1-1 and V is TRBV25-1; D is undetermined. The CDR3 has 13 residues. Germline lookup yields CDR1 MGHDK and CDR2 SYGVNS. V dropped 2 bases and J dropped 8 bases, with 12 bases sitting between them. Written as DNA, the CDR3 is TGTGCCAGCAGTGAAGCCCGGGTTCGGGAAGCTTTCTTT. Amino acids: CASSEARVREAFF.

This clone was seen a few times. The chain links TRBV6-5 to TRBJ2-7; possibly TRBD2 for D (5 bases). Germline V lookup: CDR1 MNHEY, CDR2 SVGAGI. The CDR3 runs 14 residues. V dropped 2 bases and J dropped 7 bases, with 15 bases sitting between them. CDR3 region: CASSYVSGSWEQYF. The DNA for the CDR3 is TGTGCCAGCAGTTACGTTTCGGGGTCTTGGGAGCAGTACTTC.

The rearrangement joins TRBV2 to TRBJ1-5; 7 positions agree with TRBD1. V lost 6 bases to trimming and J lost 2 bases; unmatched junction nucleotides: 10. Germline V CDR1 and CDR2: SNHLY, FYNNEI. CDR3 length: 16 amino acids. CDR3 bases: TGTGCCAGCAGATCAGGGGGGCGAGACGGCAATCAGCCCCAGCATTTT. Its translation: CASRSGGRDGNQPQHF.

A single count supports this clone. The chain recombines TRBV27 with TRBJ1-5; 8 nucleotides line up with TRBD1. This CDR3 contains 14 residues. CDR1 is MNHEY, CDR2 SMNVEV, per germline (reference sequence). V was pared by 6 bases and J by 6 bases, with 7 bases of the junction left unmatched. This chain's CDR3 is CASRSDRGGQPQHF. CDR3 nucleotide sequence: TGTGCCAGCAGGAGCGACAGGGGAGGTCAGCCCCAGCATTTT.

The rearrangement joins TRBV6-1 to TRBJ2-7; 13 nucleotides agree with TRBD2. The CDR3 is 16 amino acids. Trimming at V came to 2 bases and at J to 6 bases, leaving 7 bases not matched to a gene. The germline gives CDR1 MNHNS, CDR2 SASEGT. Written as DNA, the CDR3 is TGTGCCAGCAGTGAAAGGACTAGCGGGAGAGAACGCGAGCAGTACTTC. This codes for CASSERTSGREREQYF.

The chain joins TRBV19 to TRBJ2-1, with TRBD2 matching 10 bases. CDR1 and CDR2 (germline): LNHDA, SQIVND (reference sequence). There are 20 residues in the CDR3. J lost 0 bases, V lost 3 bases, and 14 bases had no gene match. The CDR3 sequence: CASSMRGASGSASSYNEQFF. The CDR3 coding sequence is TGTGCCAGTAGTATGAGGGGGGCTAGCGGGAGTGCCAGCTCCTACAATGAGCAGTTCTTC.

The chain couples TRBV9 to TRBJ1-3; a possible D gene is TRBD1 (5 bases). Trimming pared 0 bases from V and 2 bases from J, leaving 6 bases between. The germline gives CDR1 SGDLS, CDR2 YYNGEE. The CDR3 consists of 14 residues. In DNA form, the CDR3 reads TGTGCCAGCAGCGTAGAACAGGCTGGAAACACCATATATTTT. As protein: CASSVEQAGNTIYF. Variable domain in full (rest from reference TRBV9 and TRBJ1-3): DSGVTQTPKHLITATGQRVTLRCSPRSGDLSVYWYQQSLDQGLQFLIQYYNGEERAKGNILERFSAQQFPDLHSELNLSSLELGDSALYFCASSVEQAGNTIYFGEGSWLTVV.

V and J are TRBV6-2 or TRBV6-3 and TRBJ1-5; D ambiguous. In germline, CDR1 is MNHEY, CDR2 SVGEGT. The V gene lost 2 bases and the J gene lost 6 bases, with 14 bases spanning the gap. The CDR3 is 15 amino acids. CDR3 amino acids: CASSYVRGGVQPQHF. In DNA form, the CDR3 reads TGTGCCAGCAGTTACGTCCGGGGAGGTGTTCAGCCCCAGCATTTT.

The J gene is TRBJ1-2, the V gene TRBV15; D uncertain. Germline V gene lookup returns CDR1 LNHNV and CDR2 YYDKDF (reference sequence). This CDR3 comprises 16 residues. V dropped 4 bases and J dropped 2 bases, with 17 bases sitting between them. For the CDR3, the DNA is TGTGCCACCAGCATGGACCTTGGGAGATTAAACTATGGCTACACCTTC. Protein sequence: CATSMDLGRLNYGYTF.

The chain uses TRBV19 and TRBJ1-1; 7 bases are a match to TRBD1. The CDR3 consists of 14 residues. The germline V gene encodes CDR1 LNHDA and CDR2 SQIVND (reference sequence). V lost 5 bases and J lost 5; bases outside the gene matches: 8. The CDR3 DNA reads as TGTGCCAGTAGTGCAAACAGGGGAAAGACTGAAGCTTTCTTT. It is translated as CASSANRGKTEAFF.

On this clone itself: This same CDR3 is encoded by further DNA sequences in the sample. The chain uses TRBV15 and TRBJ1-1, with 8 bases matching TRBD1. V lost 3 bases and J lost 0; bases outside the gene matches: 0. This CDR3 has 14 residues. Germline V gene data show CDR1 as LNHNV and CDR2 as YYDKDF (reference sequence). CDR3 coding DNA: TGTGCCACCAGCAGGGGACAGGTGAACACTGAAGCTTTCTTT. This codes for CATSRGQVNTEAFF.

V is TRBV2 and J is TRBJ1-6; D is undetermined. V was cut by 5 bases and J by 0 bases, with 11 bases left in between. Germline lookup yields CDR1 SNHLY and CDR2 FYNNEI. This CDR3 has 16 residues. Written as DNA, the CDR3 is TGTGCCAGCAGTTCCCGGGATAGCTCCTATAATTCACCCCTCCACTTT. This encodes CASSSRDSSYNSPLHF.

The chain has TRBV19 and TRBJ2-1; 11 bases match TRBD2. The CDR3 runs to 21 residues. The V segment lost 6 bases and the J segment 0 bases; nucleotides outside the gene matches: 19. CDR1 is LNHDA, CDR2 SQIVND, per germline (reference sequence). As DNA, the CDR3 is TGTGCCAGTAGCCCCGGGGCCGGGACATACCTAGCGGGGGGCTCCTACAATGAGCAGTTCTTC. Amino acid sequence: CASSPGAGTYLAGGSYNEQFF.

This clone showed up just a few times. The chain employs TRBV2 and TRBJ1-6, with 9 bases aligning to TRBD1. With V trimmed by 5 bases and J by 8 bases, 7 bases remained unmatched. CDR3 length equals 15 residues. The germline V gene encodes CDR1 SNHLY and CDR2 FYNNEI. The CDR3 nucleotides are TGTGCCAGCAGTCCATCCGGGACAGGGTATTCACCCCTCCACTTT. As protein: CASSPSGTGYSPLHF. Filled out from reference TRBV2 and TRBJ1-6, the complete variable domain reads EPEVTQTPSHQVTQMGQEVILRCVPISNHLYFYWYRQILGQKVEFLVSFYNNEISEKSEIFDDQFSVERPDGSNFTLKIRSTKLEDSAMYFCASSPSGTGYSPLHFGNGTRLTVT.

This clone was seen only once. The chain's CDR3 is CASSLVGQGAGYGYTF. In nucleotides, the CDR3 is TGTGCCAGCAGCTTGGTGGGACAGGGGGCGGGCTATGGCTACACCTTC. The chain uses TRBV5-4 and TRBJ1-2; 12 nucleotides match TRBD1. V shed 0 bases, J shed 4 bases, and the junction held 4 bases outside the gene matches. Germline CDR1 and CDR2: SGHNT and YYREEE (reference sequence). The CDR3 runs 16 residues.

A remark on this clone: The DNA is omitted, as the CDR3 cannot be located on it reliably, and the CDR3 follows TCRdb's listing. The CDR3 spells CASSKWGQGNTEAFF. The rearrangement uses TRBV21-1 and TRBJ1-1; whether TRBD1, the table's D call, matches the DNA was not checked. TRBV21-1 is listed as a pseudogene. The CDR3 has 15 residues if both end residues are counted.

The chain recombines TRBV9 with TRBJ1-6, with D unresolved. Germline V gene lookup returns CDR1 SGDLS and CDR2 YYNGEE. V shed 0 bases and J shed 5 bases, with 12 bases lying between them. The length of the CDR3 is 16 residues. CDR3: CASSVAIQPNNSPLHF. CDR3 nucleotides: TGTGCCAGCAGCGTAGCTATACAGCCGAATAATTCACCCCTCCACTTT. Together with reference TRBV9 and TRBJ1-6, the CDR3 gives the full variable domain: DSGVTQTPKHLITATGQRVTLRCSPRSGDLSVYWYQQSLDQGLQFLIQYYNGEERAKGNILERFSAQQFPDLHSELNLSSLELGDSALYFCASSVAIQPNNSPLHFGNGTRLTVT.

The chain recombines TRBV5-6 with TRBJ2-2; no reliable D call. Trimming left V 0 bases short and J 3 bases short, with 6 bases between. The CDR3 contains 14 residues. Germline V lookup: CDR1 SGHDT, CDR2 YYEEEE. The CDR3 here is CASSLAQHTGELFF. The CDR3 DNA reads TGTGCCAGCAGCTTGGCACAGCACACCGGGGAGCTGTTTTTT.

The CDR3 loop reads CASSHGRGMRNQPQHF. The DNA of the CDR3 is TGTGCCAGCAGCCACGGTCGAGGCATGAGGAATCAGCCCCAGCATTTT. This chain uses TRBV7-9 with TRBJ1-5; D is uncertain. This CDR3 is 16 amino acids long. In germline, CDR1 is SEHNR, CDR2 FQNEAQ (reference sequence). Trimming left V 5 bases short and J 4 bases short, with 18 bases between.

Regarding this clone: One end of the junction varies from germline; a read error may be responsible. The chain combines TRBV7-9 with TRBJ2-3; a weak D match, TRBD2 (6 bases). The CDR3 consists of 15 residues. Germline CDR1 reads SEHNR; CDR2 reads FQNEAQ (reference sequence). The CDR3 is CASSLTGGALDAQYF. In DNA form, the CDR3 reads TGTGCCAGCAGCTTAACAGGCGGGGCATTAGATGCGCAGTATTTT. Using reference TRBV7-9 and TRBJ2-3 for the parts outside the CDR3, the full variable domain is DTGVSQNPRHKITKRGQNVTFRCDPISEHNRLYWYRQTLGQGPEFLTYFQNEAQLEKSRLLSDRFSAERPKGSFSTLEIQRTEQGDSAMYLCASSLTGGALDAQYFGPGTRLTVL.

This chain uses TRBV3-1 (or the pseudogene TRBV3-2) with TRBJ1-3; D remains ambiguous. Germline values: CDR1 LGHDT, CDR2 YNNKEL (reference sequence). CDR3 length: 15 amino acids. The V gene lost 3 bases and the J gene lost 1 base, with 10 bases spanning the gap. DNA of the CDR3: TGTGCCAGCAGCCAGCTCTACGGGTCTGGAAACACCATATATTTT. Translated, it gives CASSQLYGSGNTIYF.

This sequence joins TRBV6-5 and TRBJ1-5, with D perhaps matching TRBD1 (5 bases). Trimming stripped 6 bases from V and 0 bases from J, with 12 bases between. The CDR3 contains 15 residues. Germline lookup yields CDR1 MNHEY and CDR2 SVGAGI. CDR3 nucleotides: TGTGCCAGCAGCCCGAACGGGGGTAGCAATCAGCCCCAGCATTTT. Protein sequence: CASSPNGGSNQPQHF.

V and J are TRBV30 and TRBJ1-5, with D perhaps TRBD1 (5 bases). The CDR3 spans 15 residues. CDR1 GTSNPN and CDR2 SVGIG come from the germline V gene (reference sequence). The V end lost 0 bases, the J end lost 6 bases, and 15 bases lay between the germline ends. The CDR3 coding sequence is TGTGCCTGGAGTGTACATTCGTCAGGGATTCAGCCCCAGCATTTT. It specifies CAWSVHSSGIQPQHF.

The chain has TRBV18 and TRBJ1-2, with 8 bases that match TRBD1. With V trimmed by 5 bases and J by 4 bases, 9 bases remained unmatched. Germline V gene sequence: CDR1 KGHSH, CDR2 LQKENI. This CDR3 contains 15 residues. CDR3 bases: TGTGCCAGCTCATCCGACAGGGGTGATGGCTATGGCTACACCTTC. Translating it yields CASSSDRGDGYGYTF.

The chain has TRBV9 and TRBJ1-1; D remains unclear. The V end was cut by 4 bases, the J end by 4 bases, with 14 bases between. The V gene's germline CDR1 is SGDLS and CDR2 YYNGEE. This CDR3 is built from 14 residues. CDR3 residues: CASSSGGWGTEAFF. The CDR3 coding sequence is TGTGCCAGCAGCTCGGGAGGGTGGGGCACTGAAGCTTTCTTT.